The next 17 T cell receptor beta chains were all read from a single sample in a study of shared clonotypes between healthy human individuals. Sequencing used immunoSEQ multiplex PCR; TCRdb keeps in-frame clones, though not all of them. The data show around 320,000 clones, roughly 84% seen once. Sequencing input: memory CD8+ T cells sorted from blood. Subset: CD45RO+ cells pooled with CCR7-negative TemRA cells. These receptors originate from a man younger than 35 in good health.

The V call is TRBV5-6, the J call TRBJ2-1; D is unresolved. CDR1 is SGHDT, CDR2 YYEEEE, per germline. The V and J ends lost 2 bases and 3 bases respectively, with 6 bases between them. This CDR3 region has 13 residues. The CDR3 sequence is CASSFSIYNEQFF. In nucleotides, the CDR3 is TGTGCCAGCAGCTTCAGTATCTACAATGAGCAGTTCTTC.

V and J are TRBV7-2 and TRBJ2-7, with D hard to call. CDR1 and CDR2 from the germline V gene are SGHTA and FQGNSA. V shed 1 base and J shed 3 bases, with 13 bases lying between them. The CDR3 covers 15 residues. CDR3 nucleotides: TGTGCCAGCAGCTTAGACCCGACTGTCTACTACGAGCAGTACTTC. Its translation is CASSLDPTVYYEQYF.

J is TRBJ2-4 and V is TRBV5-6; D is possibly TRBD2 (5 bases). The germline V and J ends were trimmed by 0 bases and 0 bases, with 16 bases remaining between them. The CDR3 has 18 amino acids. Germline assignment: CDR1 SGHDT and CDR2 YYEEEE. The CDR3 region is CASSLALEGTIAKNIQYF. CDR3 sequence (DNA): TGTGCCAGCAGCTTGGCCCTAGAGGGAACCATAGCCAAAAACATTCAGTACTTC.

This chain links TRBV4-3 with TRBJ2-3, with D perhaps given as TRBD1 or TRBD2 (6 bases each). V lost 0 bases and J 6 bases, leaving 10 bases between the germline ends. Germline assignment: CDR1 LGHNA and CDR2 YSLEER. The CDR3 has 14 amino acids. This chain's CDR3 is CASSQDPGADTQYF. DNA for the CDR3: TGCGCCAGCAGCCAAGATCCGGGGGCTGATACGCAGTATTTT.

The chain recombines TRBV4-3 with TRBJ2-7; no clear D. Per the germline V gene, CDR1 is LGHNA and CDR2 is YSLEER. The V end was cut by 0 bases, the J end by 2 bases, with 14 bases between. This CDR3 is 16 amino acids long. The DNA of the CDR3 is TGCGCCAGCAGCCAAGATGCGTCCCCAGAAACCTACGAGCAGTACTTC. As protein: CASSQDASPETYEQYF.

CDR3 residues: CASSWGWEMNTEAFF. For the CDR3, the DNA is TGTGCCAGCAGCTGGGGATGGGAGATGAACACTGAAGCTTTCTTT. J is TRBJ1-1 and V is TRBV5-4; D not certain. The CDR3 runs 15 residues. Germline V gene sequence: CDR1 SGHNT, CDR2 YYREEE (reference sequence). Trimming left V 3 bases short and J 0 bases short, with 12 bases between.

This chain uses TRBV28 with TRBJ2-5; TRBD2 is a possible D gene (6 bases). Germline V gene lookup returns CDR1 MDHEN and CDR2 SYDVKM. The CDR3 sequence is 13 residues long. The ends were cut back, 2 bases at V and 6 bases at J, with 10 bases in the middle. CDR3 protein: CASSLGGWKTQYF. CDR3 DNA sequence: TGTGCCAGCAGTTTAGGGGGGTGGAAGACCCAGTACTTC.

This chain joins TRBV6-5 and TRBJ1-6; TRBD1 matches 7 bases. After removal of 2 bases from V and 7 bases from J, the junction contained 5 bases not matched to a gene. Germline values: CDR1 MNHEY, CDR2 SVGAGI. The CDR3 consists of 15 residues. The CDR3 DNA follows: TGTGCCAGCAGTTACACAGGGGCAGGCAATTCACCCCTCCACTTT. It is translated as CASSYTGAGNSPLHF.

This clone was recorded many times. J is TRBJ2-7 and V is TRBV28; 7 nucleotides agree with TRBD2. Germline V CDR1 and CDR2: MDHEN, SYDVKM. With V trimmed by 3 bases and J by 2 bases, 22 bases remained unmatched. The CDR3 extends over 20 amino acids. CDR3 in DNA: TGTGCCAGCAGTTTGAATCTTCGGGACCCTCGGGGGGTACTTGCCTACGAGCAGTACTTC. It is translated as CASSLNLRDPRGVLAYEQYF.

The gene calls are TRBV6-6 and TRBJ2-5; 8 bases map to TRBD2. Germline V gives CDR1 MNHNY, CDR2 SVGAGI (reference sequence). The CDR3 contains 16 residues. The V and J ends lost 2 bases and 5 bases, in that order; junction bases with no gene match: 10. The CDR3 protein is CASSYVGSGNVETQYF. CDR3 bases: TGTGCCAGCAGTTACGTAGGTAGCGGGAACGTGGAGACCCAGTACTTC.

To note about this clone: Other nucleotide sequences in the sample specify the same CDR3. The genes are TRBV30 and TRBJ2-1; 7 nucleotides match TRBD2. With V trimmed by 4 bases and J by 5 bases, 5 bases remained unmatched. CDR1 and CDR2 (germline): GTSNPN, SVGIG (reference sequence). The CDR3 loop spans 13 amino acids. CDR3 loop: CAWILRGDNEQFF. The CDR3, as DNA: TGTGCCTGGATCCTCCGGGGGGACAATGAGCAGTTCTTC.

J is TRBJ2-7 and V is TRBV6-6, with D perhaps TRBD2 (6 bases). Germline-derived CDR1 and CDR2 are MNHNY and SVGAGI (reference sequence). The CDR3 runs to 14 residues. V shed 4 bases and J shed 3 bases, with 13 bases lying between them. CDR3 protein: CASSLGGENYEQYF. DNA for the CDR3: TGTGCCAGCAGTTTAGGCGGGGAAAACTACGAGCAGTACTTC.

CDR3 nucleotide sequence: TGTGCCAGCAGCGACGGACAGGGCTACGAGCAGTACTTC. It yields the protein CASSDGQGYEQYF. The genes are TRBV6-6 and TRBJ2-7; TRBD1 aligns across 8 bases. Germline V CDR1 and CDR2: MNHNY, SVGAGI (reference sequence). V lost 6 bases, J lost 3 bases, and 4 bases stayed unmatched. The CDR3 spans 13 residues.

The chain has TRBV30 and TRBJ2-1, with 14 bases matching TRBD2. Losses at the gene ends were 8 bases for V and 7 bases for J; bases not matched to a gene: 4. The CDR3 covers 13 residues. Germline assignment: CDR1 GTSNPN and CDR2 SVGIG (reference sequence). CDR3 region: CAGGLAGVNEQFF. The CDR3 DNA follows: TGTGCCGGGGGACTAGCGGGAGTGAATGAGCAGTTCTTC.

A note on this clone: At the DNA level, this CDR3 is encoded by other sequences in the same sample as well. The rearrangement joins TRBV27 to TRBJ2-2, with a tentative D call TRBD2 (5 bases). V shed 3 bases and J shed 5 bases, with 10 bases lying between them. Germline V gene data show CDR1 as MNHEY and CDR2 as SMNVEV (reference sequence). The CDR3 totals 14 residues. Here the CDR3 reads CASSLGVGTGELFF. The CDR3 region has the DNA TGTGCCAGCAGTTTGGGAGTTGGTACCGGGGAGCTGTTTTTT.

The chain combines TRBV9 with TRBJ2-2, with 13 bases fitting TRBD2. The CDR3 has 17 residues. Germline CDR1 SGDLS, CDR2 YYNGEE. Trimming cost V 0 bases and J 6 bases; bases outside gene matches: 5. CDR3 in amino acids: CASSVGGLAGNAGELFF. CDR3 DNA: TGTGCCAGCAGCGTAGGGGGACTAGCGGGGAATGCCGGGGAGCTGTTTTTT.

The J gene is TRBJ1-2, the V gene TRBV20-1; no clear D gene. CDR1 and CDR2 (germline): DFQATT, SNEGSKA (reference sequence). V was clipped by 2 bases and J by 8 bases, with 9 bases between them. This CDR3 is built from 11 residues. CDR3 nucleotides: TGCAGTGCTAGACCGACCGACGGCTACACCTTC. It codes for CSARPTDGYTF.